The rows below give T cell receptor beta chains drawn from one sample of a study of OX40 agonist ivuxolimab in advanced cancers. Libraries were prepared by immunoSEQ multiplex PCR; TCRdb keeps only in-frame clonotypes and omits some of them. The sample includes tens of thousands of clones, 92% of them seen just once. The specimen comprised CD4+ or CD8+ T cells sorted from blood, sampled in a trial of the OX40 agonist ivuxolimab. The receptors originated from an adult with an advanced solid tumor such as melanoma, head and neck, liver or kidney cancer. Both conserved end residues are part of each CDR3. The D gene is left open where the match is weak. Part of the rows lack a size; the others show once, few, many or a class for expanded clones.

d_call	v_call	j_call	clone_size	cdr3_nt	cdr3_aa
.	TRBV6-1	TRBJ1-5	once	TGTGCCACCCGACAGGTTAGCAATCAGCCCCAGCATTTT	CATRQVSNQPQHF
.	TRBV27	TRBJ2-3	.	TGTGCCAGCAGTTTAAGCAGGACCAACACAGATACGCAGTATTTT	CASSLSRTNTDTQYF
.	TRBV14	TRBJ2-7	once	TGTGCCAGCAGCCAAGATCTGGGGGACCCCTACGAGCAGTACTTC	CASSQDLGDPYEQYF
.	TRBV29-1	TRBJ1-2	.	TGCGGCCTACTTATCGCTAACTATGGCTACACCTTC	CGLLIANYGYTF
.	TRBV10-3	TRBJ2-7	.	TGTGCCATCAGTGAGTCGAGGGCAGCCCATTTC	CAISESRAAHF
.	TRBV28	TRBJ2-7	.	TGTGCCAGCAGTTTGGGGGCAGACCCAGGGGAGCAGTACTTC	CASSLGADPGEQYF
.	TRBV2	TRBJ2-7	.	TGTGCCAGCAGGAACTACGAGCAGTACTTC	CASRNYEQYF
.	TRBV11-2	TRBJ1-2	.	TGTGCCAGCAGCTTGGGACCCTACTTCGGCTATGGCTACACCTTC	CASSLGPYFGYGYTF
.	TRBV6-5	TRBJ2-1	.	TGTGCCAGCAGTCCCGGTGGCACTGAGCAGTTCTTC	CASSPGGTEQFF
.	TRBV6-5	TRBJ2-3	.	TGTGCCAGCAGCCACCTGGGAATGAGCACAGATACGCAGTATTTT	CASSHLGMSTDTQYF
.	TRBV6-7	TRBJ2-1	once	TGTGCCAGACCGGGGTCGCACAATGAGCAGTTCTTC	CARPGSHNEQFF
TRBD2	TRBV10-3	TRBJ2-5	once	TGTGCCATCAATTCCGAGCGGGGGGATCAAGAGACCCAGTACTTC	CAINSERGDQETQYF
.	TRBV13	TRBJ1-3	.	TGTGCCAGCAGCCTGGGCCCATCTGGAAACACCATATATTTT	CASSLGPSGNTIYF
TRBD2	TRBV10-3	TRBJ2-7	.	TGTGCCATCAGTGAGTCGTGGCGGGGGGGCCTTAGCGAGCAGTACTTC	CAISESWRGGLSEQYF
.	TRBV4-3	TRBJ2-7	.	TGCGCCAGCAGCATCGCCGGGACTTCTGCCTACGAGCAGTACTTC	CASSIAGTSAYEQYF
.	TRBV4-1	TRBJ2-1	.	TGCGCCAGCAGCCAAGTCGAGGGGTCCCTGCAGTTCTTC	CASSQVEGSLQFF
TRBD1	TRBV11-2	TRBJ2-1	.	TGTGCCAGCAGGTCGTGGGACAGGGGGCCTGAGCAGTTCTTC	CASRSWDRGPEQFF
.	TRBV9	TRBJ2-3	.	TGTGCCAGCAGCGTAGCTTCAAGGGAAGATACGCAGTATTTT	CASSVASREDTQYF
.	TRBV13	TRBJ1-1	.	TGTGCCAGCAGCGACCAAGGGGATGGAGCTTTCTTT	CASSDQGDGAFF
.	TRBV10-1	TRBJ1-1	.	TGCGCCAGCAGTGTTCACCTGAACACTGAAGCTTTCTTT	CASSVHLNTEAFF
.	TRBV7-6	TRBJ1-1	.	TGTGCCAGCAGCTGGAGGGCCGGGACGGGGGAGATGAACACTGAAGCTTTCTTT	CASSWRAGTGEMNTEAFF
.	TRBV4-3	TRBJ1-6	.	TGCGCCAGCAGCCAAGATGAGGGGATGGGTTCACCCCTCCACTTT	CASSQDEGMGSPLHF
TRBD2	TRBV6-1	TRBJ2-5	medium-sized	TGTGCCAGCGATACTCTAGCGGGGGGCATCGAGACCCAGTACTTC	CASDTLAGGIETQYF
.	TRBV25-1	TRBJ2-1	.	TGTGCCAGCATCCAGGGTAATGAGCAGTTCTTC	CASIQGNEQFF
TRBD1	TRBV4-1	TRBJ1-1	.	TGCGCCAGCAGCCTTTCGGGACAGGGGGCAGCGAGTACTGAAGCTTTCTTT	CASSLSGQGAASTEAFF
TRBD2	TRBV6-4	TRBJ2-2	.	TGTGCCAGCAGTACCGGGACTAGCGCTGGCGGGGAGCTGTTTTTT	CASSTGTSAGGELFF
.	TRBV6-5	TRBJ2-7	.	TGTGCCAGCAGTTACTCGGGGGCGGTGGCCTACGAGCAGTACTTC	CASSYSGAVAYEQYF